A selection of T cell receptor beta chains follows, all from one sample in a study of technical replicates of blood from a few donors. TCRdb's table, derived via immunoSEQ multiplex PCR, lists solely in-frame clones and lacks some. Among tens of thousands of clones listed, 94% were seen once. Material: T cells isolated from PBMCs. These receptor sequences come from a human donor in good health. Each CDR3 is given with its conserved first and last residue. D genes are given only for firm matches. Where a row states a size, it is once, few, many or the class of an expanded clone; other rows omit it.

V	size	D	J	DNA	CDR3
TRBV4-2	once	-	TRBJ1-5	TGTGCCAGCAGCCAAGTACGCCCAGGGTCTGGCAATCAGCCCCAGCATTTT	CASSQVRPGSGNQPQHF
TRBV11-3	once	-	TRBJ2-7	TGTGCCAGCAGCTTAGCGGCAGGGGTCCCCTACGAGCAGTACTTC	CASSLAAGVPYEQYF
TRBV5-1	-	-	TRBJ2-1	TGCGCCAGCAGCTTGAACCGGGAAAGGGGGATTGAGCAGTTCTTC	CASSLNRERGIEQFF
TRBV28	-	TRBD2	TRBJ2-5	TGTGCCAGCAGTTTATTAGGACTAGCGGGAGCCGGGGAGACCCAGTACTTC	CASSLLGLAGAGETQYF
TRBV18	-	TRBD2	TRBJ2-7	TGTGCCAGCTCACTTTCTCAGACTAGCGGGACCAACTACGAGCAGTACTTC	CASSLSQTSGTNYEQYF
TRBV7-9	-	-	TRBJ1-1	TGTGCCAGCAGCTTAGTTTCGGAAGCTTTCTTT	CASSLVSEAFF
TRBV19	-	-	TRBJ1-5	TGTGCCAGTAGTATAGATTGGATGGGGGGAGAGGGGCCCCAGCATTTT	CASSIDWMGGEGPQHF
TRBV2	-	-	TRBJ1-1	TGTGCCCAAAGCGGGGCACCCAACAAAGCCCTCACTGAAGCTTTCTTT	CAQSGAPNKALTEAFF
TRBV28	-	-	TRBJ2-7	TGTGCCAGCACCCTAAGGGAGGGACAATTCCCCTACGCGCAGTACTTC	CASTLREGQFPYAQYF
TRBV29-1	-	TRBD2	TRBJ2-7	TGCAGCGTCGTGACTAGCGGCTCCTACGAGCAGTACTTC	CSVVTSGSYEQYF
TRBV2	-	-	TRBJ2-7	TGTGCCAGCAGTGAAAAAACTAGTTACGAGCAGTACTTC	CASSEKTSYEQYF
TRBV5-4	-	-	TRBJ2-1	TGTGCCAGCAGCGCCCCCGGCAGGCAAAACAACTACAATGAGCAGTTCTTC	CASSAPGRQNNYNEQFF
TRBV5-1	-	TRBD1	TRBJ2-1	TGCGCCAGCAGCTCGACAGGGGCGGATGAGCAGTTCTTC	CASSSTGADEQFF
TRBV4-1	-	TRBD2	TRBJ2-1	TGCGCCAGCAGCCAAGCCCCGGCGGGGGAGTACAATGAGCAGTTCTTC	CASSQAPAGEYNEQFF
TRBV9	-	-	TRBJ1-2	TGTGCCAGCAGCCCAGGCCGGGCGGGAATTTCTTATGGCTACACCTTC	CASSPGRAGISYGYTF
TRBV7-3	-	TRBD1	TRBJ1-2	TGTGCCAGCAGCGCTAGGCAGGGGGCGCACTATGGCTACACCTTC	CASSARQGAHYGYTF
TRBV7-9	once	-	TRBJ2-7	TGTGCCAGCAGCTTAAGGACGGGGAATACCTACGAGCAGTACTTC	CASSLRTGNTYEQYF
TRBV19	-	-	TRBJ2-1	TGTGCCACCGGTCGGGGTTACAATGAGCAGTTCTTC	CATGRGYNEQFF
TRBV30	once	-	TRBJ1-2	TGTGCCTACCTGACAGATGCTAACTATGGCTACACCTTC	CAYLTDANYGYTF
TRBV4-1	-	TRBD2	TRBJ2-7	TGCGCCAGCAGCCGGGGACTAGCGCTGAGCTCCTACGAGCAGTACTTC	CASSRGLALSSYEQYF
TRBV10-3	-	TRBD1	TRBJ2-7	TGTGCCATCAGTGAGTCCGGGACAGGGTACTACGAGCAGTACTTC	CAISESGTGYYEQYF
TRBV5-1	-	-	TRBJ1-2	TGCGCCAGTATGATCTCGGGGGACTACACCTTC	CASMISGDYTF
TRBV5-1	-	-	TRBJ1-1	TGCGCCAGCAGCTTTGCAGGCTCGGGGTTCACTGAAGCTTTCTTT	CASSFAGSGFTEAFF
TRBV5-1	-	-	TRBJ2-1	TGCGCCAGCAGCTTGTACGACAGACATCTATACAATGAGCAGTTCTTC	CASSLYDRHLYNEQFF
TRBV19	-	-	TRBJ2-2	TGTGCCAGCCGAGCCGGGGAGCTGTTTTTT	CASRAGELFF
TRBV2	-	-	TRBJ1-1	TGTGCCAGCAGTGAGAGCCGAGACACTGAAGCTTTCTTT	CASSESRDTEAFF
TRBV4-1	-	-	TRBJ2-1	TGCGCCAGCAACCGTGCGGGGTCCAACAATGAGCAGTTCTTC	CASNRAGSNNEQFF